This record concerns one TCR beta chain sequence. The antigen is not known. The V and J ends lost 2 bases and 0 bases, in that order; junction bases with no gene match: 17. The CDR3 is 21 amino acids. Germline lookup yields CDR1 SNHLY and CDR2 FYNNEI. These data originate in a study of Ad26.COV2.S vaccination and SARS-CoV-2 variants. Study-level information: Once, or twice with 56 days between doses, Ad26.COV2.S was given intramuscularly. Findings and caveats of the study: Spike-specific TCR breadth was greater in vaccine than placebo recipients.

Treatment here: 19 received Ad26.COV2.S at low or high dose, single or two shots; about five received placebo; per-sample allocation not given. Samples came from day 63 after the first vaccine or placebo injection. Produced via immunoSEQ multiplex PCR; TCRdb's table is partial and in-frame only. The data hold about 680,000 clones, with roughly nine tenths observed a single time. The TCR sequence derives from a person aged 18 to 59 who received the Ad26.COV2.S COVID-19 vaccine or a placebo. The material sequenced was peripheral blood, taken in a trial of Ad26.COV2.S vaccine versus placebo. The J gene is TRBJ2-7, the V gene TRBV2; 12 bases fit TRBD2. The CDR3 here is CASSENPARWGLAGHSYEQYF. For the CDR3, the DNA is TGTGCCAGCAGTGAAAATCCCGCCCGCTGGGGACTAGCGGGCCACTCCTACGAGCAGTACTTC.